This T cell receptor (beta chain) was recovered during a study of T cells in Graves' hyperthyroidism and ophthalmopathy (dated by TCRdb to between 2019 and 2020). Broadly, across the study: Peripheral blood was sampled at the time of initial diagnosis, prior to any treatment. TCR V-J signatures able to tell the groups apart were searched for in a discovery cohort of 95 to 100 patients, of whom approximately 40 had Graves' ophthalmopathy and 57 had stable Graves' hyperthyroidism. In addition, the study compared T-cell repertoires in thyroid tissue and in blood from six Graves' hyperthyroidism patients. For training and testing, the 100 or so patients in the discovery cohort were randomly divided in a 7:3 ratio. After blood sampling, hyperthyroidism patients were treated with methimazole at a starting dose of 30 mg daily, and ophthalmopathy patients were treated with high-dose intravenous methylprednisolone. An independent validation cohort of about 19 hyperthyroidism patients and about 16 patients who later progressed to ophthalmopathy tested prospective prediction of ophthalmopathy. According to the paper, TCR Vbeta CDR3 sequencing was carried out on approximately 140 peripheral blood samples, which came from fewer than 50 ophthalmopathy, fewer than 80 hyperthyroidism and roughly 17 progressor patients.

This clonotype has at least ten counts. No cognate antigen has been identified for it. No quality values exist for individual bases; no much larger clone is one base distant. TCR beta CDR3 regions were amplified from RNA transcripts. A first-round RT-PCR of the TCR CDR3 used the HTBI primer set with the Qiagen OneStep RT-PCR kit. Libraries were constructed in a second round of multiplex PCR, after which size selection and purification were performed. Paired-end sequencing of the libraries was performed with 100 bp reads on an Illumina HiSeq2000. Concerning the study's data processing: Raw data were processed with SOAPnuke, discarding reads with adapters, uncalled bases, mean Phred below 15, or no exact constant-primer or identifier match. COPE v1.2.5 was used to merge the high-quality paired reads, and each unique nucleotide sequence was defined as a clonotype. MiTCR v1.1 was used to align the clonotypes against IMGT TRBV, TRBD and TRBJ reference segments. The analysis was restricted to V-J combinations with a frequency above 0.0001, which together covered about 99% of the repertoires. A TCS score was defined as the ratio of F50 (clonal expansion) to E x V (chaos), with BLOSUM62-based TCRdist applied between CDR3 peptides within each V-J. Welch's t-statistics and random forest reduced around 520 V-J features to fewer than 15, which were used in a naive Bayes classifier (R e1071). The raw public data were reprocessed by TCRdb itself: fastp quality trimming at Q25, MiXCR clonotype calling, in-frame beta chains only. CDR3 protein sequences are deduplicated, and each keeps its most common genes and DNA. The V and J calls shown here were made by TCRdb, not taken from the authors' results. The sample table records roughly 420,000 distinct CDR3 sequences; approximately 13% of these occur just once. The ten largest make up approximately 5.8% of the sample.

Stable Graves' hyperthyroidism was defined as no progression to ophthalmopathy during 18 months of follow-up. The hyperthyroidism patients were between 18 and 65 years old and newly diagnosed, with a disease duration of less than 2 months. Patients with uncontrolled infections, other autoimmune diseases, pregnancy or lactation were excluded. Clinical symptoms, serum thyroxine and TRAb, thyroid ultrasound, and orbital computed tomography formed the basis for the diagnoses. PBMCs were separated from approximately 10 ml of fresh peripheral blood using Ficoll-Paque density gradient centrifugation. Total RNA was extracted with Trizol reagent, and quality was checked on an Agilent 2100 Bioanalyzer. The paper's findings and limits, for the study overall: No statistical method was used to set the sample size in advance, and investigators knew the group allocation. In cross-validation, a model built on a 13 V-J signature told ophthalmopathy apart from stable hyperthyroidism with approximately 91% sensitivity and roughly 82% specificity, and in testing the same model reached 80%/75%. Blood samples also contained most of the expanded thyroid clonotypes (frequency above 0.001), which suggests that blood repertoires may reflect thyroid immune responses. In validation, the model predicted progression to ophthalmopathy a median of roughly six months before onset, with over 55% sensitivity and 72.22% specificity.

From its cysteine to its phenylalanine, the CDR3 spans 15 amino acids. Of all the DNA, just the CDR3 is kept, 45 bases in frame from base 1. V lost 8 bases and J lost 1 base; the stretch between them is 14 bases long. The sequence came from a woman under 30 with Graves' hyperthyroidism. Specimen: blood. The chain is made from TRBV12-3 or TRBV12-4 and TRBJ2-2; the D gene is not confidently resolved. The DNA is TGTGCCAGCTCGCCCACCGGACGGAACACCGGGGAGCTGTTTTTT. Its translation is CASSPTGRNTGELFF.